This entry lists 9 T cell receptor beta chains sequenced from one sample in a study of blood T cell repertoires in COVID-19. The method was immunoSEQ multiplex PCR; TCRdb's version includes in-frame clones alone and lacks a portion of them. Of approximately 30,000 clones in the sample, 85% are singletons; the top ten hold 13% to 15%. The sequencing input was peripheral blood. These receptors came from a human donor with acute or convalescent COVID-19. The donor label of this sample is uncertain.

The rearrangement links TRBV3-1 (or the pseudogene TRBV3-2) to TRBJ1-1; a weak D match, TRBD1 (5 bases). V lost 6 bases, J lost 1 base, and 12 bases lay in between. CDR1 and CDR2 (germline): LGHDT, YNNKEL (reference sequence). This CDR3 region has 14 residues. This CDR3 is CASRHGQPNTEAFF. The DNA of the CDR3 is TGTGCCAGCAGACACGGACAACCGAACACTGAAGCTTTCTTT.

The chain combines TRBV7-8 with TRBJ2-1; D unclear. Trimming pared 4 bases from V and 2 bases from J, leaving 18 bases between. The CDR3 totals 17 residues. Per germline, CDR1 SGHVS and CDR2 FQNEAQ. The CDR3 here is CASSSGSPLGTYNEQFF. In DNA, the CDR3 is TGTGCCAGCAGCTCTGGGTCGCCGCTGGGCACCTACAATGAGCAGTTCTTC.

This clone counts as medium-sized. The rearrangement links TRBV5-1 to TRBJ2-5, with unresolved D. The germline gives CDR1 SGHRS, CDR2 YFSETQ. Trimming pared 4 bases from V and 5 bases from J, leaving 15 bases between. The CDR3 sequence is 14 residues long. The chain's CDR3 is CASSPSSVRETQYF. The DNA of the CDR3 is TGCGCCAGCAGCCCTTCTTCGGTCCGGGAGACCCAGTACTTC.

The chain's CDR3 is CASSLATTGSFENEQFF. CDR3 coding DNA: TGCGCCAGCAGCTTGGCGACGACAGGTTCCTTCGAGAATGAGCAGTTCTTC. V and J are TRBV5-1 and TRBJ2-1, with D possibly matching TRBD1 (6 bases). Per germline, CDR1 SGHRS and CDR2 YFSETQ. This CDR3 contains 17 residues. Trimming removed 0 bases from V and 7 bases from J, with 20 bases in between.

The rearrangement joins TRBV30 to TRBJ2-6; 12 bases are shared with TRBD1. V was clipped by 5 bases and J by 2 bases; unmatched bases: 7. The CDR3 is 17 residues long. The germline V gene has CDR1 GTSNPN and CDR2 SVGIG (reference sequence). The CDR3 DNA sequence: TGTGCCTGGTTTAGGGACAGGGGGCGTACTGGGGCCAACGTCCTGACTTTC. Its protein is CAWFRDRGRTGANVLTF.

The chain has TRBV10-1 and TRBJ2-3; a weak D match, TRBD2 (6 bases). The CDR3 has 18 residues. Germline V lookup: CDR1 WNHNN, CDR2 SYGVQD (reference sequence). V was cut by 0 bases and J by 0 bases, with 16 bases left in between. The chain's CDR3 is CASSESVFGAGSTDTQYF. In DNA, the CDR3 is TGCGCCAGCAGTGAGTCGGTATTCGGTGCGGGGAGCACAGATACGCAGTATTTT.

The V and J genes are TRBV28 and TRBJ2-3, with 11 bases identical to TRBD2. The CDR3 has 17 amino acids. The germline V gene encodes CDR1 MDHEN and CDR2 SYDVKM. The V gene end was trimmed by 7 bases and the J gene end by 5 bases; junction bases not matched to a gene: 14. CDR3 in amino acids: CASTYLPLAGVVDTQYF. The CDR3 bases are TGTGCCAGCACCTATTTGCCACTAGCGGGAGTAGTAGATACGCAGTATTTT.

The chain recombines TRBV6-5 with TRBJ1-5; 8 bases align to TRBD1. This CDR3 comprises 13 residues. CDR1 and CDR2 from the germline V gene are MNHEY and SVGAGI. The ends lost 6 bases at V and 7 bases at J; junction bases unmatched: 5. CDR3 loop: CASSSGGSQPQHF. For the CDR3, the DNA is TGTGCCAGCAGCTCAGGGGGCTCCCAGCCCCAGCATTTT.

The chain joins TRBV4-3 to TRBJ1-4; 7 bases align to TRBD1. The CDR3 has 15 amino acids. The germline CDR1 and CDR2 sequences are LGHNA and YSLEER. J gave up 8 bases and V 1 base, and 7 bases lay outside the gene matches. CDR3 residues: CASSQGQGFREKLFF. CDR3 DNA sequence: TGCGCCAGCAGCCAAGGACAGGGTTTTCGGGAAAAACTGTTTTTT.